The T cell receptor (beta chain) described here comes from a study of control samples from healthy donors and cancer patients. TCRdb's copy holds only in-frame clones and misses some; the assay was immunoSEQ multiplex PCR. This table holds 190,000 or so clones, 90% to 95% found once. From germline, CDR1 is SGHRS and CDR2 YFSETQ. Trimming removed 5 bases from V and 2 bases from J, with 15 bases in between. There are 15 residues in the CDR3. The source material was blood. The TCR originated in a man aged 18-30 years in good health. The chain carries TRBV5-1 and TRBJ2-3; D assignment may be TRBD1 or TRBD2 (6 bases each). Written as DNA, the CDR3 is TGCGCCAGCAGACACAGGGACTTACTCACAGATACGCAGTATTTT. Its protein is CASRHRDLLTDTQYF.